The TCR beta chain under discussion was sequenced for a study of cytomegalovirus exposure and HLA in healthy donors. Study conclusions and caveats: An assumption of roughly uniform sequencing depth across donors underlay the presence/absence analyses. Many donors shared some public TCRs, even though most TCR sequences were rare. Clonal expansion was found to be greater in HLA-associated TCR beta chains than in equally common others in a later analysis. Later analysis suggested links between common viral pathogens and several top significant clusters.

The table lists this clone with many counts. Its specificity is unknown. The PCR employed 60 Vbeta primers together with 13 Jbeta primers. The method was immunoSEQ multiplex PCR; TCRdb's version includes in-frame clones alone and lacks a portion of them. Among about 160,000 clones, roughly 82% were seen once, and the ten largest hold more than 1.3%. V was pared by 5 bases and J by 2 bases, with 6 bases between. This CDR3 has 12 amino acids. CDR1 is MNHNS, CDR2 SASEGT, per germline. The sample was PBMCs. This sequence joins TRBV6-1 and TRBJ1-2, with no clear D. The receptor was isolated from a girl aged 5-17 years in good health and CMV-seropositive. The CDR3 coding sequence is TGTGCCAGCAGTACACAGAACTATGGCTACACCTTC. As protein: CASSTQNYGYTF.